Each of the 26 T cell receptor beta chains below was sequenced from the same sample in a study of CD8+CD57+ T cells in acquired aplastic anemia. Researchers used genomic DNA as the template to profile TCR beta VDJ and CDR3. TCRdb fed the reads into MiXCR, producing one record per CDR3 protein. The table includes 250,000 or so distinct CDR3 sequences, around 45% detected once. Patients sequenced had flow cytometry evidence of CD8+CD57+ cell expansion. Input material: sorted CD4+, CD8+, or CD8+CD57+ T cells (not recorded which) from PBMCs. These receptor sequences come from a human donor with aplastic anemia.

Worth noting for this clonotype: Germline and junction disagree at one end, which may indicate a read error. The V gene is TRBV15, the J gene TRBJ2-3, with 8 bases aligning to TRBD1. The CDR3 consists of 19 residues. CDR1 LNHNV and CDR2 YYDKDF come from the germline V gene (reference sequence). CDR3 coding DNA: TGTACCACCAGCAGAGAGTGGAGTGTGGTTTGGACAGGGACAGATACGCAATATTTT. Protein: CTTSREWSVVWTGTDTQYF.

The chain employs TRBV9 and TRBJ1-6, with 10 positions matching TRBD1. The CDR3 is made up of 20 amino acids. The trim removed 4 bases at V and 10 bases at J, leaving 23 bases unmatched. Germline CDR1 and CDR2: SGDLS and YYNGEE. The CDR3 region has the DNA TGTGCCAGCAGCTTGGAGTTTTCCGGGACAGGGGTGTTTCTTAGGTCACCCCTCCACTTT. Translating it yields CASSLEFSGTGVFLRSPLHF.

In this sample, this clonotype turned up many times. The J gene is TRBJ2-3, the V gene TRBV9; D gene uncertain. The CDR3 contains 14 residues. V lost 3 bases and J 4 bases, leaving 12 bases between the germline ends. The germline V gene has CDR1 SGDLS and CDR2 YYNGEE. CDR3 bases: TGTGCCAGCAGCGAAGACCAGCCCTCAGATACGCAGTATTTT. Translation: CASSEDQPSDTQYF.

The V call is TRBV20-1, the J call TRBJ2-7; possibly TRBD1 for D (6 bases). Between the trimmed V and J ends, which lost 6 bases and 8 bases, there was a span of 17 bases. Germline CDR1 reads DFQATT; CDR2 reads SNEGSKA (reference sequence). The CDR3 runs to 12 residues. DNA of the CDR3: TGCAGTGCCAAACAGGGTTTGGAAAAGCAGTACTTC. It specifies CSAKQGLEKQYF.

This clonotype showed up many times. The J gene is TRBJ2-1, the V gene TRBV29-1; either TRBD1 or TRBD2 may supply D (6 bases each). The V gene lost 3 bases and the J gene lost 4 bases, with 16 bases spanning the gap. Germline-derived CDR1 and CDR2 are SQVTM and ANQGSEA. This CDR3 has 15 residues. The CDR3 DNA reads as TGCAGCGTTGAGGGGGAAAAGGGGGGATACAATGAGCAGTTCTTC. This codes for CSVEGEKGGYNEQFF.

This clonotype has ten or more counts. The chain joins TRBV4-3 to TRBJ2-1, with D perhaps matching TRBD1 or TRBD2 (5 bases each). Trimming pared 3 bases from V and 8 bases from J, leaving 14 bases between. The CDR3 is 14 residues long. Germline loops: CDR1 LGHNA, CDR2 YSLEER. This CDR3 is CASSHASGRYEQFF. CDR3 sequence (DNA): TGCGCCAGCAGCCATGCCTCGGGGCGGTATGAGCAGTTCTTC.

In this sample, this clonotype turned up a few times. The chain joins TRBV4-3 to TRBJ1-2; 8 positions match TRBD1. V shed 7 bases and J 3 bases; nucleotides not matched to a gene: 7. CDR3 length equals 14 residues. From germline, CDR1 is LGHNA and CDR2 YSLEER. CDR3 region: CASTFTTGDYGYTF. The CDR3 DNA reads TGCGCCAGCACCTTTACGACAGGGGACTATGGCTACACCTTC.

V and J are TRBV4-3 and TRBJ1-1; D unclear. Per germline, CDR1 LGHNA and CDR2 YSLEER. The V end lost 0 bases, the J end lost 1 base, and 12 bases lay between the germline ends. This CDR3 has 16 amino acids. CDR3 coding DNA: TGCGCCAGCAGCCAAGATCCGGCTTCGCGGAACACTGAAGCTTTCTTT. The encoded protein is CASSQDPASRNTEAFF.

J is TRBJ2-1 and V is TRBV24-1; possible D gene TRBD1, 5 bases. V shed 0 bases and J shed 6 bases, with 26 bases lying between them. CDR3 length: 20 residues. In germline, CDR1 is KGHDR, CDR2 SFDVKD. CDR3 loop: CATSDLSPPDNEHQGNEQFF. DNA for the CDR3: TGTGCCACCAGTGATTTGTCCCCACCCGACAATGAGCATCAGGGCAATGAGCAGTTCTTC.

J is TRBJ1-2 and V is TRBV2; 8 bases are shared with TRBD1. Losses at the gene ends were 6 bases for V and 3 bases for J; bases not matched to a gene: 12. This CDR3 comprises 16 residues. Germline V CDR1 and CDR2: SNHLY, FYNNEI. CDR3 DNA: TGTGCCAGCAGCCCCATGGACAGGGAGGGTTACTATGGCTACACCTTC. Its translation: CASSPMDREGYYGYTF.

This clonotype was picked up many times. CDR3 DNA: TGTGCCAGCTCCCCGGGAGGTTCGGACACTGAAGCTTTCTTT. As protein: CASSPGGSDTEAFF. The chain has TRBV9 and TRBJ1-1; D is undetermined. Trimming removed 7 bases at V and 3 bases at J, with 16 bases between. CDR1 SGDLS and CDR2 YYNGEE come from the germline V gene. The CDR3 totals 14 residues. The full variable domain, rest sourced from reference TRBV9 and TRBJ1-1, is DSGVTQTPKHLITATGQRVTLRCSPRSGDLSVYWYQQSLDQGLQFLIQYYNGEERAKGNILERFSAQQFPDLHSELNLSSLELGDSALYFCASSPGGSDTEAFFGQGTRLTVV.

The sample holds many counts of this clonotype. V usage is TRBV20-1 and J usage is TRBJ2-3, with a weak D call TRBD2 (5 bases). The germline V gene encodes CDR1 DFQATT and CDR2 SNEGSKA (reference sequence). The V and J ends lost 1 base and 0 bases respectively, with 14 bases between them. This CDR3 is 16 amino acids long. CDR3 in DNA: TGCAGTGCTAGAGTTCGTAGCCTAGCTAGCACAGATACGCAGTATTTT. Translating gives CSARVRSLASTDTQYF.

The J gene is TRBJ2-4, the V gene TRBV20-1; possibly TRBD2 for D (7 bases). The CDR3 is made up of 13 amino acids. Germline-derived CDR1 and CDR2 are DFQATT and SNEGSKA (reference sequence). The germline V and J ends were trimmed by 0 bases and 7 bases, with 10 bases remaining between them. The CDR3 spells CSAREGGANIQYF. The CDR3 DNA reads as TGCAGTGCTAGAGAAGGGGGGGCCAACATTCAGTACTTC.

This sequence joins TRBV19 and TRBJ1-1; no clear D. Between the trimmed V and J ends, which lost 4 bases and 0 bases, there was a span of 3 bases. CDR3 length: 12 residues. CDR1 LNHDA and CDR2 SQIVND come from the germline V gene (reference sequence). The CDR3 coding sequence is TGTGCCAGTAGTAATATGAACACTGAAGCTTTCTTT. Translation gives CASSNMNTEAFF.

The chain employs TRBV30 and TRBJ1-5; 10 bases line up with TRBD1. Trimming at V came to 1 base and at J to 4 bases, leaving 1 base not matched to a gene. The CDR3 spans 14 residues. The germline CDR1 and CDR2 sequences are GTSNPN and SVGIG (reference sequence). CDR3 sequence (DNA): TGTGCCTGGAGTGCGGGACAGGGGAATCAGCCCCAGCATTTT. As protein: CAWSAGQGNQPQHF.

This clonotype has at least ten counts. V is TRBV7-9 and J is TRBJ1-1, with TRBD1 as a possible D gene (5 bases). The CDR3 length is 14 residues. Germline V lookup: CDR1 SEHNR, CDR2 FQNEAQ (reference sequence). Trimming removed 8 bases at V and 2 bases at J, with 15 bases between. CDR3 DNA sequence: TGTGCCAGCCCCCCGAAGAGGGGAAACACTGAAGCTTTCTTT. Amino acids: CASPPKRGNTEAFF.

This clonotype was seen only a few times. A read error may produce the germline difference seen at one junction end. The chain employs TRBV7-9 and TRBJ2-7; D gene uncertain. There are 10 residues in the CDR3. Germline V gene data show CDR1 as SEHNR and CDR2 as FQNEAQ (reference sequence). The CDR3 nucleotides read TGTGCCAGCGGAGTTTACGGGCAAAACTTC. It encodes CASGVYGQNF.

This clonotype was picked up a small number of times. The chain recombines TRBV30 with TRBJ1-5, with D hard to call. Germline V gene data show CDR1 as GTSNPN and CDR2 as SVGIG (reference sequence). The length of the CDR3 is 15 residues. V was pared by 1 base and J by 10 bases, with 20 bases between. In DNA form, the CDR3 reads TGTGCCTGGAGTGAAAGGACGTCAGAAATCAGCCCCCAGCATTTT. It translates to CAWSERTSEISPQHF.

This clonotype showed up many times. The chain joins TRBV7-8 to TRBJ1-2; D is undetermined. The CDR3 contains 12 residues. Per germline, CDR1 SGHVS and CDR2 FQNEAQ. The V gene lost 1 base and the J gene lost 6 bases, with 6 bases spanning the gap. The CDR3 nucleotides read TGTGCCAGCAGCTTAGGGTCCAATGGCTACACCTTC. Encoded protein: CASSLGSNGYTF.

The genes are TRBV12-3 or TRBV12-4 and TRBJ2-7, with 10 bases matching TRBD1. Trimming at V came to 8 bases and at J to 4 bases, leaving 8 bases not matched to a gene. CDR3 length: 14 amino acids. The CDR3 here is CASARGDRGYEQYF. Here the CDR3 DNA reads TGTGCCAGCGCAAGAGGGGACAGGGGTTACGAGCAGTACTTC.

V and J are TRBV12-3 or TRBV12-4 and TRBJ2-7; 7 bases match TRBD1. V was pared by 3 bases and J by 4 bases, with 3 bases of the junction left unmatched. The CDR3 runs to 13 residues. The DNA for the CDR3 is TGTGCCAGCAGTTTTGGGACAGCTTACGAGCAGTACTTC. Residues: CASSFGTAYEQYF.

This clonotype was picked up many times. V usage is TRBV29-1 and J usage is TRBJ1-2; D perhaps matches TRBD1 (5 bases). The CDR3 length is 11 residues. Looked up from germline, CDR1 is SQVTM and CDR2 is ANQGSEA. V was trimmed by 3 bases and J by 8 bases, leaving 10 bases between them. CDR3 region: CSVEGRGGYTF. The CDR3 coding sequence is TGCAGCGTTGAGGGACGGGGAGGCTACACCTTC. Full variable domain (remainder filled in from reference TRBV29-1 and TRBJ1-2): SAVISQKPSRDICQRGTSLTIQCQVDSQVTMMFWYRQQPGQSLTLIATANQGSEATYESGFVIDKFPISRPNLTFSTLTVSNMSPEDSSIYLCSVEGRGGYTFGSGTRLTVV.

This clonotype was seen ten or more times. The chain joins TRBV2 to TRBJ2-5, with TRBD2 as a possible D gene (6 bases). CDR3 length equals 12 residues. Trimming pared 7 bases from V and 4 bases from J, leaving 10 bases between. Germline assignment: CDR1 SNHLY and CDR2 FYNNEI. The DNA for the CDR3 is TGTGCCAGCATTAGCGGCAGAGAGACCCAGTACTTC. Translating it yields CASISGRETQYF.

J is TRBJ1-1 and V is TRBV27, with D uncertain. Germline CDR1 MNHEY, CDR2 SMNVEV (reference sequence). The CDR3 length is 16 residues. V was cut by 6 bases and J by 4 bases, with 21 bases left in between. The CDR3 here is CASSVIGEKGSTEAFF. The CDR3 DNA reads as TGTGCCAGCAGCGTTATAGGTGAAAAAGGGTCCACTGAAGCTTTCTTT.

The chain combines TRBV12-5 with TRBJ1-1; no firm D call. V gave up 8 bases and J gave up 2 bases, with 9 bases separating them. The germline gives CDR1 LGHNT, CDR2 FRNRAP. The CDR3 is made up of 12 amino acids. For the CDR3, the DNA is TGTGCTAGTAAGGTGGGAAACACTGAAGCTTTCTTT. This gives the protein CASKVGNTEAFF. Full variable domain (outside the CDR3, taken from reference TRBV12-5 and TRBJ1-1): DARVTQTPRHKVTEMGQEVTMRCQPILGHNTVFWYRQTMMQGLELLAYFRNRAPLDDSGMPKDRFSAEMPDATLATLKIQPSEPRDSAVYFCASKVGNTEAFFGQGTRLTVV.

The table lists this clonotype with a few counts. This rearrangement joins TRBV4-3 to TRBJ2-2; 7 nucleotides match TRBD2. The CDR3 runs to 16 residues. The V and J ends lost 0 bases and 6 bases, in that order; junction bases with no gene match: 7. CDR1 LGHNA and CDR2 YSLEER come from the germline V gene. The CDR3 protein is CASSQELGGRAGELFF. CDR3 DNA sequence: TGCGCCAGCAGCCAAGAATTGGGGGGGAGGGCCGGGGAGCTGTTTTTT.